This T cell receptor beta chain emerged from a study of shared clonotypes between healthy human individuals (dated by TCRdb to the early 2020s). Looking at the study overall: The cohort included a few men and a couple of women between 18 and 49 years of age. For each donor, CD4 naive and CD4 memory were each run on three plates, CD8 naive on two plates, and CD8 memory on one plate. Blood TCR repertoires of a handful of healthy adults were deeply sequenced to estimate repertoire size and the extent of clonotype sharing between individuals. To increase sequencing depth and limit assay-specific biases, TCR repertoire library preparation and sequencing were carried out by different laboratories using diverse techniques. Each donor's leukapheresis produced roughly between roughly 0.85 and 10 billion PBMCs.

TCR CDR3 regions were amplified from genomic DNA by multiplex PCR using the deep immunoSEQ assay. Genomic DNA extracted from each cell subset was distributed evenly over all wells of several immunoSEQ 96-well plates, and each plate served as one replicate. For sorted subsets, approximately 200 ng of genomic DNA, equivalent to some 30,000 T cell genomes, went into each replicate PCR. The purified libraries were quantified using a Qubit 3.0 fluorometer, sized with a Bioanalyzer 2100, and then quantified again using the KAPA Library Quantification kit. Every immunoSEQ 96-well plate was sequenced on a dedicated single-read 150-cycle Illumina NextSeq 550 flow cell. Regarding the original processing steps: Because the immunoSEQ output included only junctional sequences and no quality scores, the filtering could not be the same as the filtering used for full-length reads. Sequences were annotated with PyIR, a Python wrapper for IgBLAST v1.9, and V/J genes and CDR3 were assigned using IMGT germline references. Reads were filtered out if the reads had weak V/J assignments (E-value above 1e-6), no CDR3, stop codons, out-of-frame junctions, or ambiguous translated residues. V3J clonotypes were defined by identical inferred V gene, J gene, and CDR3 amino acid sequence. The percentage overlap between two repertoires was calculated by dividing the number of shared unique clonotypes by the size of the smaller repertoire. Repertoire richness was assessed with RTK rarefaction, the Chao1 estimator, and Recon v2.1 estimates of unobserved clonotypes. OLGA was used to compute generation probabilities for all TCRbeta clonotypes that the gDNA method yielded from a handful of donors. This immuneACCESS table, as held by TCRdb, lists in-frame sequences with V and J called but not all clones. Of the missing ones, under half trace to an unresolved V gene in checked studies; the others have no known cause. V, J and clone size are those of that table, while D and trimming were read from the DNA. Across this sample there are about 1.1 million clones, with around three quarters seen only once. Roughly 0.83% of the sample lies in the top ten.

General study outcomes and caveats: Estimated clonotype richness was generally larger for naive than for memory subsets. Pairwise subsampling led to the expectation that sequencing depth would affect the degree of clonotype sharing among donors. Compared with non-shared clonotypes, the clonotypes found in all four sorted-subset donors had higher generation probabilities. Rarefaction of sorted-subset datasets indicated incomplete sequencing despite the large sequencing depth. Sharing across four donors was observed for approximately 5% of naive CD4, 3.5% of naive CD8, over 2% of memory CD4, and around 0.4% of memory CD8 clonotypes. Because the study included a small number of donors, the genetic and exposure-history diversity represented was limited. Sampling was restricted to blood, and TCR repertoires in tissue are likely to differ from TCR repertoires in blood.

The CDR3 goes from the cysteine to the phenylalanine over 16 residues. Only CDR3 DNA is held: 48 bases, read in frame from base 1. V loses 4 bases at its end and J loses 7 bases; junction bases beyond the gene matches: 5. As encoded in the germline V gene (reference sequence), CDR1 is SEHNR while CDR2 is FQNEAQ. Concerning this clone: The antigen this receptor binds is unknown. Base qualities are not provided; no much larger clone lies one nucleotide away.

Donors were healthy HIV-negative adults with no recently reported acute infections or vaccinations. All donors were Caucasian adults living in Nashville, Tennessee, USA. CD4+ T cells were enriched by magnetic negative selection; naive cells were then positively selected on CD45RA, and the negative fraction formed the memory subset. Blood was obtained by leukapheresis, after which PBMCs were separated by Ficoll-Histopaque density gradient centrifugation and cryopreserved in liquid nitrogen vapor phase. Purity and quantity of every magnetically sorted T cell population were checked by analytical flow cytometry. Genomic DNA was isolated from every sorted fraction and measured by UV absorbance on a Nanodrop 2000c.

The sequencing input was memory CD4+ T cells from PBMCs. What the cell subset or site label conveys for this sample: CD45RA-negative fraction. The chain joins TRBV7-9 to TRBJ2-3, with 16 central nucleotides matching TRBD2. The sequence derives from a man between 18 and 29 years old in good health. Some clones in this sample may be carry-over from other donors' samples. The bases read TGTGCCAGCAGCTCCGGGACTAGCGGGAGGGTCAATACGCAGTATTTT. This sequence encodes CASSSGTSGRVNTQYF.